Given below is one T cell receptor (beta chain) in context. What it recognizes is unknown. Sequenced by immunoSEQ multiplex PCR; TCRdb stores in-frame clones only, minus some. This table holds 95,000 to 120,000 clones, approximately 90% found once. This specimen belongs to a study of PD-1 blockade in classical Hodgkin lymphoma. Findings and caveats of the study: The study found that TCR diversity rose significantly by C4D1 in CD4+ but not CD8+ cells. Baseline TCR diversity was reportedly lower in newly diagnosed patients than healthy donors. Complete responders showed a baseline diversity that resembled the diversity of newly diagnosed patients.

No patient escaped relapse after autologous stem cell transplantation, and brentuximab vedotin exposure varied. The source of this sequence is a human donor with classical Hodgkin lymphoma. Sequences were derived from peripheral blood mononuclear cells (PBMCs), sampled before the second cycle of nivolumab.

CDR3 nucleotide sequence: TGTGCCAGCAGCTTGGCCGTGGGGGCTAGTCACGAGCAGTACTTC. Protein sequence: CASSLAVGASHEQYF. The V call is TRBV5-5, the J call TRBJ2-7; maybe TRBD1 (6 bases). Germline V gives CDR1 SGHKS, CDR2 YYEKEE (reference sequence). The CDR3 sequence is 15 residues long. V was pared by 0 bases and J by 5 bases, with 15 bases between.